These 14 T cell receptor beta chains share one sample of origin, sequenced in a study of identical twins. TCRdb itself ran the 5' RACE reads through MiXCR, one entry per CDR3 protein. This table holds about 160,000 distinct CDR3 sequences, around 3.6% found once. Sequenced material: memory T cells sorted from blood. These receptors were obtained from a man aged 18 to 35 in good health.

Ten or more counts support this clonotype. The J gene is TRBJ2-1, the V gene TRBV7-8; no reliable D call. Trimming stripped 3 bases from V and 0 bases from J, with 12 bases between. The length of the CDR3 is 16 residues. The V gene's germline CDR1 is SGHVS and CDR2 FQNEAQ. CDR3 bases: TGTGCCAGCAGCTTCCTGACGAGAAGCTCCTACAATGAGCAGTTCTTC. Protein product: CASSFLTRSSYNEQFF.

This clonotype came up many times. The chain combines TRBV12-3 or TRBV12-4 with TRBJ2-2; 8 nucleotides line up with TRBD1. Germline trimming cut 6 bases from V and 4 bases from J; bases unmatched to any gene: 7. The CDR3 contains 15 residues. CDR3 bases: TGTGCCAGCAGACTCGCAGGGGGCTTCACCGGGGAGCTGTTTTTT. It specifies CASRLAGGFTGELFF.

This clonotype was seen ten or more times. This chain uses TRBV12-3 or TRBV12-4 with TRBJ2-2; no firm D call. The length of the CDR3 is 16 residues. Deletions cut 2 bases from V and 2 bases from J, with 12 bases between. The CDR3 sequence: CASSLKVVANTGELFF. DNA for the CDR3: TGTGCCAGCAGTTTAAAGGTGGTAGCCAACACCGGGGAGCTGTTTTTT.

This clonotype was found a few times. In DNA, the CDR3 is TGTGCCAGCAGCATCCCGGGACTAGCGGGAGATGAGCAGTTCTTC. It is translated as CASSIPGLAGDEQFF. The V and J genes are TRBV5-6 and TRBJ2-1; 14 bases are shared with TRBD2. The trim removed 4 bases at V and 8 bases at J, leaving 5 bases unmatched. The CDR3 spans 15 residues. Germline loops: CDR1 SGHDT, CDR2 YYEEEE.

The V gene is TRBV20-1, the J gene TRBJ1-5; D remains ambiguous. V lost 0 bases to trimming and J lost 0 bases, with 6 bases between them. The CDR3 totals 14 residues. The germline V gene has CDR1 DFQATT and CDR2 SNEGSKA (reference sequence). The CDR3: CSARDWGSNQPQHF. Written as DNA, the CDR3 is TGCAGTGCTAGAGATTGGGGTAGCAATCAGCCCCAGCATTTT.

This clonotype has ten or more counts. The rearrangement links TRBV14 to TRBJ2-1, with unresolved D. Per germline, CDR1 SGHDN and CDR2 FVKESK. The CDR3 is made up of 12 amino acids. The V end was cut by 4 bases, the J end by 12 bases, with 13 bases between. CDR3 bases: TGTGCCAGCAGCCCAGGTTGGTACATGCAGTTCTTC. The encoded protein is CASSPGWYMQFF. Together with reference TRBV14 and TRBJ2-1, the CDR3 gives the full variable domain: EAGVTQFPSHSVIEKGQTVTLRCDPISGHDNLYWYRRVMGKEIKFLLHFVKESKQDESGMPNNRFLAERTGGTYSTLKVQPAELEDSGVYFCASSPGWYMQFFGPGTRLTVL.

The V call is TRBV20-1, the J call TRBJ2-1, with TRBD2 identical over 10 bases. This CDR3 region has 17 residues. V lost 2 bases and J lost 6; bases outside the gene matches: 13. Germline CDR1 reads DFQATT; CDR2 reads SNEGSKA (reference sequence). The CDR3 DNA reads TGCAGTGCTAGATGGACCGGGACTAGCGTATATCGCAATGAGCAGTTCTTC. Translated: CSARWTGTSVYRNEQFF.

There are many counts of this clonotype. The chain uses TRBV3-1 and TRBJ2-1, with 7 bases that match TRBD2. CDR1 LGHDT and CDR2 YNNKEL come from the germline V gene (reference sequence). The CDR3 is 14 residues long. V was clipped by 4 bases and J by 3 bases; unmatched bases: 3. The CDR3 coding sequence is TGTGCCAGCAGCCTTAGGACTAGCTACAATGAGCAGTTCTTC. Translating it yields CASSLRTSYNEQFF.

This clonotype was observed at least ten times. This chain links TRBV6-2 or TRBV6-3 with TRBJ1-1; 7 bases are shared with TRBD1. The CDR3 consists of 13 residues. Unmatched junction bases numbered 11, after V lost 10 bases and J lost 6 bases. CDR1 and CDR2 (germline): MNHEY, SVGEGT. The CDR3, as DNA: TGTGCCACCTTGACAGGGATTGGCGCTGAAGCTTTCTTT. Translated, it gives CATLTGIGAEAFF.

The sample holds many counts of this clonotype. The chain has TRBV12-3 or TRBV12-4 and TRBJ2-7; D is possibly TRBD2 (6 bases). The length of the CDR3 is 15 residues. V was clipped by 5 bases and J by 6 bases, with 20 bases between them. The CDR3 protein is CASSRLEPQTCEQYV. CDR3 coding DNA: TGTGCCAGCAGTCGACTAGAGCCCCAAACCTGCGAGCAGTACGTC.

This clonotype was seen repeatedly, ten times or more. The chain carries TRBV27 and TRBJ2-7, with 11 bases identical to TRBD1. The CDR3 runs 13 residues. Per the germline V gene, CDR1 is MNHEY and CDR2 is SMNVEV (reference sequence). After removal of 6 bases from V and 2 bases from J, the junction contained 0 bases not matched to a gene. As DNA, the CDR3 is TGTGCCAGCAGGGGACAGGGGGCCTACGAGCAGTACTTC. The encoded protein is CASRGQGAYEQYF.

At least ten counts were recorded for this clonotype. V gene TRBV11-2 combines with J gene TRBJ2-7, with TRBD1 as a possible D gene (5 bases). Per germline, CDR1 SGHAT and CDR2 FQNNGV. The CDR3 covers 14 residues. V lost 2 bases and J lost 2, with 10 bases in between. The DNA for the CDR3 is TGTGCCAGCAGCTTATCGGCAGGGACCTACGAGCAGTACGTC. Translating gives CASSLSAGTYEQYV.

This clonotype was counted many times. This rearrangement joins TRBV3-1 to TRBJ2-3, with TRBD2 as a possible D gene (5 bases). The germline V gene encodes CDR1 LGHDT and CDR2 YNNKEL (reference sequence). Deletions cut 4 bases from V and 5 bases from J, with 10 bases between. The CDR3 has 13 residues. CDR3 sequence reads: CASSPGVGDTQYF. CDR3 nucleotides: TGTGCCAGCAGCCCCGGGGTGGGAGATACGCAGTATTTT.

The sample holds many counts of this clonotype. This chain links TRBV12-3 or TRBV12-4 with TRBJ2-5; 8 nucleotides align to TRBD1. V lost 1 base to trimming and J lost 5 bases; unmatched junction nucleotides: 6. The CDR3 has 15 amino acids. CDR3 DNA sequence: TGTGCCAGCAGTTTAGGGCAGGGGGCGGTGGAGACCCAGTACTTC. Translated, it gives CASSLGQGAVETQYF.